Included here is one TCR beta chain sequence, with context. Study processing details: Scientists estimated how many nucleated cells there were by amplifying reference gene primers. The table came from immunoSEQ multiplex PCR; TCRdb's copy has only in-frame clones and leaves some out. That table gives V, J and clone size, and the DNA gave D and trimming. The sample gives around 70,000 clones, 65% to 90% of which show up once; roughly 41% is in the top ten. This record comes from a study of blood T cell repertoires in COVID-19. At the level of the study: Specimens from acute and convalescent COVID-19 originated in the United States, Italy and Spain.

This CDR3 has 14 residues. V shed 4 bases and J shed 2 bases, with 15 bases lying between them. Germline values: CDR1 GTSNPN, CDR2 SVGIG (reference sequence). Sequenced: peripheral blood. The clonotype comes from a man older than 75 with acute or convalescent COVID-19. The chain is built from TRBV30 and TRBJ2-7; possibly TRBD1 for D (6 bases). CDR3 in DNA: TGTGCCTGGACGAGGGGGATGGATCCCTACGAGCAGTACTTC. It specifies CAWTRGMDPYEQYF.